These 27 T cell receptor beta chains originate from one sample sequenced in a study of blood T cell repertoires in COVID-19. Libraries were prepared by immunoSEQ multiplex PCR; TCRdb keeps only in-frame clonotypes and omits some of them. The sample includes 200,000 to 250,000 clones, about 89% of them seen just once. Sequencing was performed on peripheral blood. These receptors were obtained from a man in his 60s who had recovered from COVID-19.

This clone was seen a single time. The chain carries TRBV5-1 and TRBJ1-2; D might be TRBD1 (6 bases). The CDR3 sequence is 15 residues long. Per germline, CDR1 SGHRS and CDR2 YFSETQ. The V gene lost 6 bases and the J gene lost 7 bases, with 22 bases spanning the gap. The CDR3, as DNA: TGCGCCAGCACCCCCGGGGGGCAGTTCTTGGTTGGCTACACCTTC. Translated: CASTPGGQFLVGYTF.

This chain links TRBV5-1 with TRBJ1-4, with D unresolved. The CDR3 runs 14 residues. Germline lookup yields CDR1 SGHRS and CDR2 YFSETQ. The V and J ends lost 6 bases and 0 bases respectively, with 9 bases between them. The CDR3 DNA sequence: TGCGCCAGCACCCCGGGGTCAACTAATGAAAAACTGTTTTTT. Amino acid sequence: CASTPGSTNEKLFF.

This chain uses TRBV13 with TRBJ2-7, with D perhaps being TRBD1 or TRBD2 (5 bases each). CDR3 length: 11 residues. CDR1 is PRHDT and CDR2 is FYEKMQ in the germline V gene (reference sequence). V shed 10 bases and J shed 4 bases, with 11 bases lying between them. The CDR3 is CANRRLYEQYF. CDR3 coding DNA: TGTGCCAACAGGAGGCTATACGAGCAGTACTTC.

The gene calls are TRBV12-3 or TRBV12-4 and TRBJ1-5; no reliable D call. This CDR3 contains 13 residues. The V end was cut by 0 bases, the J end by 2 bases, with 2 bases between. This chain's CDR3 is CASSLAGNQPQHF. In DNA form, the CDR3 reads TGTGCCAGCAGTTTAGCCGGCAATCAGCCCCAGCATTTT.

This clone appeared once. The rearrangement uses TRBV9 and TRBJ2-2; 8 nucleotides match TRBD2. Germline V CDR1 and CDR2: SGDLS, YYNGEE. Trimming cost V 3 bases and J 2 bases; bases outside gene matches: 9. The CDR3 length is 17 residues. For the CDR3, the DNA is TGTGCCAGCAGCGGTCAACGGGCGGGGGGCAACACCGGGGAGCTGTTTTTT. It is translated as CASSGQRAGGNTGELFF.

J is TRBJ2-2 and V is TRBV27; D not certain. The CDR3 sequence is 15 residues long. V was shortened by 2 bases and J by 3 bases, with 10 bases between the two germline ends. Germline assignment: CDR1 MNHEY and CDR2 SMNVEV (reference sequence). CDR3 amino acids: CASSLGPDYTGELFF. For the CDR3, the DNA is TGTGCCAGCAGTTTAGGTCCCGACTACACCGGGGAGCTGTTTTTT.

CDR3 DNA: TGTGCCAGCAACCGACTTACGGAGAGCACAGATACGCAGTATTTT. The encoded protein is CASNRLTESTDTQYF. V is TRBV21-1 and J is TRBJ2-3; the table assigns TRBD2, which was not confirmed against the DNA. TRBV21-1 is recorded as a pseudogene. This CDR3 is 15 amino acids long.

The chain employs TRBV19 and TRBJ2-1; the match to TRBD2 covers 12 bases. CDR1 is LNHDA and CDR2 is SQIVND in the germline V gene (reference sequence). The trim removed 10 bases at V and 8 bases at J, leaving 15 bases unmatched. The CDR3 loop spans 16 amino acids. CDR3 protein: CATEGWETSGSYEQFF. The CDR3 DNA sequence: TGTGCCACTGAGGGGTGGGAGACTAGCGGGAGCTATGAGCAGTTCTTC.

The chain links TRBV6-5 to TRBJ2-3, with TRBD2 matching 9 bases. The CDR3 runs 13 residues. Germline V lookup: CDR1 MNHEY, CDR2 SVGAGI. V lost 8 bases, J lost 3 bases, and 3 bases stayed unmatched. The CDR3 nucleotides read TGTGCCAGCGCGACTAGCGGTACAGATACGCAGTATTTT. This codes for CASATSGTDTQYF.

CDR3 amino acids: CASSILGLAGRNEQFF. In nucleotides, the CDR3 is TGTGCCAGCAGCATTCTCGGACTAGCGGGACGAAATGAGCAGTTCTTC. The chain employs TRBV7-2 and TRBJ2-1; TRBD2 aligns across 12 bases. The V gene's germline CDR1 is SGHTA and CDR2 FQGNSA. The CDR3 contains 16 residues. Trimming cost V 5 bases and J 7 bases; bases outside gene matches: 9. Using reference TRBV7-2 and TRBJ2-1 for the parts outside the CDR3, the full variable domain is GAGVSQSPSNKVTEKGKDVELRCDPISGHTALYWYRQSLGQGLEFLIYFQGNSAPDKSGLPSDRFSAERTGGSVSTLTIQRTQQEDSAVYLCASSILGLAGRNEQFFGPGTRLTVL.

The V and J genes are TRBV4-3 and TRBJ2-6; a possible D gene is TRBD1 (6 bases). Germline V gene data show CDR1 as LGHNA and CDR2 as YSLEER. There are 15 residues in the CDR3. Trimming cost V 4 bases and J 2 bases, with 9 bases left between them. The CDR3 DNA reads TGCGCCAGCAGCCTCACAGGGACTGGGGCCAACGTCCTGACTTTC. Translating gives CASSLTGTGANVLTF.

This chain uses TRBV19 with TRBJ2-3; 8 positions agree with TRBD1. Germline V lookup: CDR1 LNHDA, CDR2 SQIVND (reference sequence). The CDR3 has 14 residues. V gave up 4 bases and J gave up 1 base; unmatched junction bases: 1. The CDR3 loop is CASSKTGGTDTQYF. Here the CDR3 DNA reads TGTGCCAGTAGTAAGACAGGGGGCACAGATACGCAGTATTTT.

V and J are TRBV27 and TRBJ2-3; 10 positions match TRBD2. CDR3 length: 16 amino acids. The V gene end was trimmed by 3 bases and the J gene end by 4 bases; junction bases not matched to a gene: 7. Germline values: CDR1 MNHEY, CDR2 SMNVEV (reference sequence). The CDR3 loop reads CASSFLASGGADTQYF. CDR3 DNA: TGTGCCAGCAGTTTCCTGGCTAGCGGGGGCGCAGATACGCAGTATTTT.

This chain joins TRBV10-1 and TRBJ2-3; TRBD1 aligns across 9 bases. Germline V gene data show CDR1 as WNHNN and CDR2 as SYGVQD (reference sequence). This CDR3 has 15 amino acids. Germline trimming cut 7 bases from V and 2 bases from J; bases unmatched to any gene: 7. CDR3 nucleotide sequence: TGCGCCAGCATCAGCGGGACAGGGCACACAGATACGCAGTATTTT. This sequence encodes CASISGTGHTDTQYF.

This rearrangement joins TRBV11-2 to TRBJ2-5; TRBD1 aligns across 7 bases. Losses at the gene ends were 1 base for V and 6 bases for J; bases not matched to a gene: 8. CDR3 length: 15 amino acids. Germline assignment: CDR1 SGHAT and CDR2 FQNNGV. The CDR3 coding sequence is TGTGCCAGCAGCTTAGCGGAATCGACAGGGAAGACCCAGTACTTC. Translated, it gives CASSLAESTGKTQYF.

J is TRBJ2-2 and V is TRBV2; 11 bases agree with TRBD2. V gave up 1 base and J gave up 7 bases; unmatched junction bases: 5. This CDR3 region has 16 residues. Germline assignment: CDR1 SNHLY and CDR2 FYNNEI. CDR3 nucleotides: TGTGCCAGCAGTGAAGGGCTAGCGGGAGGATACGGGGAGCTGTTTTTT. Translating it yields CASSEGLAGGYGELFF.

This rearrangement joins TRBV2 to TRBJ1-1; 7 nucleotides agree with TRBD1. Unmatched junction bases numbered 7, after V lost 6 bases and J lost 0 bases. The V gene's germline CDR1 is SNHLY and CDR2 FYNNEI. The CDR3 spans 15 residues. CDR3 region: CASSRQGSVNTEAFF. In DNA, the CDR3 is TGTGCCAGCAGCCGACAGGGCTCCGTGAACACTGAAGCTTTCTTT.

The rearrangement uses TRBV7-3 and TRBJ1-5; D uncertain. The germline V and J ends were trimmed by 1 base and 3 bases, with 10 bases remaining between them. This CDR3 has 15 residues. From germline, CDR1 is SGHTA and CDR2 FQGTGA. The CDR3, as DNA: TGTGCCAGCAGCTTAAGCGGCGAACCCAATCAGCCCCAGCATTTT. This codes for CASSLSGEPNQPQHF.

The chain employs TRBV18 and TRBJ1-1; D remains unclear. This CDR3 spans 14 amino acids. The germline V gene encodes CDR1 KGHSH and CDR2 LQKENI. V lost 5 bases and J lost 1, with 11 bases in between. The CDR3: CASSARTENTEAFF. CDR3 sequence (DNA): TGTGCCAGCTCAGCCCGGACTGAGAACACTGAAGCTTTCTTT.

The gene calls are TRBV7-8 and TRBJ1-5; no clear D gene. This CDR3 is built from 15 residues. CDR1 and CDR2 (germline): SGHVS, FQNEAQ. V was trimmed by 3 bases and J by 6 bases, leaving 15 bases between them. The CDR3 nucleotides are TGTGCCAGCAGCTTCGAGGATTGGGTTAGTCAGCCCCAGCATTTT. Translating gives CASSFEDWVSQPQHF.

The chain has TRBV9 and TRBJ2-7, with TRBD1 matching 8 bases. V trimming: 2 bases; J trimming: 7 bases; junction bases outside the gene matches: 8. Germline V gives CDR1 SGDLS, CDR2 YYNGEE. The CDR3 totals 14 residues. This CDR3 is CASSVDRGSGEQYF. CDR3 coding DNA: TGTGCCAGCAGCGTCGACAGGGGAAGTGGAGAGCAGTACTTC.

The chain links TRBV12-5 to TRBJ2-5; 8 nucleotides align to TRBD1. This CDR3 spans 18 amino acids. The trim removed 0 bases at V and 3 bases at J, leaving 12 bases unmatched. Germline CDR1 is LGHNT and CDR2 is FRNRAP. CDR3 in amino acids: CASGLVSRWTGIEETQYF. DNA of the CDR3: TGTGCTAGTGGTTTGGTAAGTAGGTGGACAGGGATCGAAGAGACCCAGTACTTC.

This chain connects TRBV24-1 to TRBJ2-3, with a weak D call TRBD1 (6 bases). Trimming took off 10 bases at V and 1 base at J, with 14 bases between the two ends. The CDR3 covers 14 residues. The germline CDR1 and CDR2 sequences are KGHDR and SFDVKD. The CDR3 DNA reads as TGTGCCACTGGGAGAGAGGGGGGCACAGATACGCAGTATTTT. Encoded protein: CATGREGGTDTQYF.

This clone was seen a handful of times. The J gene is TRBJ2-7, the V gene TRBV10-3; 8 bases map to TRBD2. V trimming: 2 bases; J trimming: 7 bases; junction bases outside the gene matches: 13. The V gene's germline CDR1 is ENHRY and CDR2 SYGVKD. This CDR3 is built from 16 residues. CDR3 DNA sequence: TGTGCCATCAGTGAGCCTAGGACTAGCCTGGCTTGGGAGCAGTACTTC. Translated, it gives CAISEPRTSLAWEQYF.

The rearrangement uses TRBV19 and TRBJ1-4; perhaps TRBD1 as D (6 bases). Germline CDR1 is LNHDA and CDR2 is SQIVND (reference sequence). Trimming removed 3 bases from V and 8 bases from J, with 19 bases in between. The CDR3 consists of 16 residues. In DNA form, the CDR3 reads TGTGCCAGTAGTATCGACAGGAACACAATGTCGGAAAAACTGTTTTTT. Translation gives CASSIDRNTMSEKLFF.

The chain has TRBV7-2 and TRBJ1-3; 8 bases line up with TRBD1. This CDR3 is 16 amino acids long. Germline-derived CDR1 and CDR2 are SGHTA and FQGNSA. V lost 3 bases and J lost 1; bases outside the gene matches: 5. For the CDR3, the DNA is TGTGCCAGCAGCTTCCTGACAGGGGCATCTGGAAACACCATATATTTT. Its protein is CASSFLTGASGNTIYF.

The J gene is TRBJ1-2, the V gene TRBV6-5, with D unclear. There are 14 residues in the CDR3. With 2 bases removed from V and 4 bases from J, the gap between germline ends came to 11 bases. Germline lookup yields CDR1 MNHEY and CDR2 SVGAGI. The CDR3 region is CASSYRSGGYGYTF. CDR3 DNA: TGTGCCAGCAGTTACCGGAGCGGCGGCTATGGCTACACCTTC.